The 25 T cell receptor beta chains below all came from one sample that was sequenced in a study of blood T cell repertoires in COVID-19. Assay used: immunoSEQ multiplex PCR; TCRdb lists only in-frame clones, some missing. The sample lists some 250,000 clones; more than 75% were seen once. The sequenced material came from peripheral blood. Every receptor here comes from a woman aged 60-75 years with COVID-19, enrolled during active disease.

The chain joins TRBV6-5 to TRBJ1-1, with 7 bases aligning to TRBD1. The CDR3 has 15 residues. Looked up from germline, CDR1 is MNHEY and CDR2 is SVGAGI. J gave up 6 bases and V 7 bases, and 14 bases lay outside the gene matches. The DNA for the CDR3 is TGTGCCAGCACTCAAGGGGGCTCGGGAAACCCTGAAGCTTTCTTT. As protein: CASTQGGSGNPEAFF.

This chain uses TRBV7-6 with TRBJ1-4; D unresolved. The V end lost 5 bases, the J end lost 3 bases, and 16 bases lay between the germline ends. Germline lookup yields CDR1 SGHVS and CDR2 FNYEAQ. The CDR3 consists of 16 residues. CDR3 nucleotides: TGTGCCAGCAGCACCCGGACCGGGAGGGCTAATGAAAAACTGTTTTTT. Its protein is CASSTRTGRANEKLFF.

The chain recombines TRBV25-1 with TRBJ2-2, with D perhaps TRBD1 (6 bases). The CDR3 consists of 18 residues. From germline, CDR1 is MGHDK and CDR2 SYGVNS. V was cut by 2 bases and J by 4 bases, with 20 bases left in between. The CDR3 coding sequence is TGTGCCAGCAGTGAACCCTCGACAGGAGTGTGGGGCACCGGGGAGCTGTTTTTT. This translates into CASSEPSTGVWGTGELFF.

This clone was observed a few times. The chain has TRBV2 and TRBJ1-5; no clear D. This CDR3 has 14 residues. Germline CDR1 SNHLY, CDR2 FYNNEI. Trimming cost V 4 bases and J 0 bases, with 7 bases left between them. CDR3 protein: CASSGVYSNQPQHF. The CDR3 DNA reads TGTGCCAGCAGTGGAGTATATAGCAATCAGCCCCAGCATTTT.

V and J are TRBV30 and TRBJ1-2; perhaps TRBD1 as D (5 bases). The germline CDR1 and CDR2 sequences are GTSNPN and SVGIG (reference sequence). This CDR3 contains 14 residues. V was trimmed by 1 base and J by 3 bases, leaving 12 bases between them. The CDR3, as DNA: TGTGCCTGGAGTGGTGTCGGAGGGGACTATGGCTACACCTTC. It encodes CAWSGVGGDYGYTF.

CDR3: CASSIDGTPHTQNYGYTF. CDR3 bases: TGTGCCAGTAGTATAGATGGGACACCACACACCCAGAACTATGGCTACACCTTC. This chain links TRBV19 with TRBJ1-2; maybe TRBD1 (6 bases). Trimming took off 0 bases at V and 2 bases at J, with 19 bases between the two ends. The germline V gene has CDR1 LNHDA and CDR2 SQIVND (reference sequence). This CDR3 has 18 amino acids.

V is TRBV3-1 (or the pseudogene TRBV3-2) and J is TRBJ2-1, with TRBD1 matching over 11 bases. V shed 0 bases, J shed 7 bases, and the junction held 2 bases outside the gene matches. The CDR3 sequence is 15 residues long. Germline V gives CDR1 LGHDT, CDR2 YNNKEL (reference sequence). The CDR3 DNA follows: TGTGCCAGCAGCCAAGATGGGACAGGGGGTAATGAGCAGTTCTTC. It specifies CASSQDGTGGNEQFF.

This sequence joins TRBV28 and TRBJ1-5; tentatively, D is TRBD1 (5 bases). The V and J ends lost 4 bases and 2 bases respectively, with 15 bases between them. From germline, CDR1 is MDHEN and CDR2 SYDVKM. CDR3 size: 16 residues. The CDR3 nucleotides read TGTGCCAGCAGTTCCCTAGGGCAGGGCGGCAATCAGCCCCAGCATTTT. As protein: CASSSLGQGGNQPQHF.

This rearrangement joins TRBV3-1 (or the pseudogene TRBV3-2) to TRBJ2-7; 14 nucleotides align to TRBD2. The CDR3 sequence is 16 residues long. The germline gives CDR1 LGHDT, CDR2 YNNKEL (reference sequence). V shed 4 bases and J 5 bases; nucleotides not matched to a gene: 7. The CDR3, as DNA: TGTGCCAGCAGCCGCCGTCCGGGACTAGCGGGAGACGAGCAGTACTTC. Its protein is CASSRRPGLAGDEQYF.

The DNA of the CDR3 is TGTGCCAGCAGCTGGGCGGGCCTTTCTGAAGCTTTCTTT. Its translation: CASSWAGLSEAFF. V is TRBV7-9 and J is TRBJ1-1; D remains ambiguous. In germline, CDR1 is SEHNR, CDR2 FQNEAQ (reference sequence). CDR3 length: 13 amino acids. Trimming took 4 bases from V and 6 from J, leaving 12 bases between them.

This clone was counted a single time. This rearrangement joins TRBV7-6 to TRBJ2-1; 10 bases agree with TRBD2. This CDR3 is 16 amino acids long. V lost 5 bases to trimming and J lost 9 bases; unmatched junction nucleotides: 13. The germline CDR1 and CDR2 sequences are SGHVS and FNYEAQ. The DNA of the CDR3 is TGTGCCAGCAGCACCTTAGCGGGAGGCCCGGGGGGTGAGCAGTTCTTC. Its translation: CASSTLAGGPGGEQFF.

The CDR3 region is CASSLGIAGPNSGANVLTF. For the CDR3, the DNA is TGCGCCAGCAGCTTGGGGATTGCGGGACCGAACTCTGGGGCCAACGTCCTGACTTTC. J is TRBJ2-6 and V is TRBV5-1, with D maybe TRBD2 (6 bases). V lost 0 bases and J lost 0, with 16 bases in between. CDR3 length equals 19 residues. The germline V gene encodes CDR1 SGHRS and CDR2 YFSETQ.

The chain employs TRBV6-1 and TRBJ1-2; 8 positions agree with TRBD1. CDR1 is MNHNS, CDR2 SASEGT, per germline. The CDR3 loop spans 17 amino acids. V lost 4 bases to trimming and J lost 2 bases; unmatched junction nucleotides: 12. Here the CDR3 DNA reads TGTGCCAGCAGTGGGGGAGGAGACAGGGGTTGGAACTATGGCTACACCTTC. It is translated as CASSGGGDRGWNYGYTF.

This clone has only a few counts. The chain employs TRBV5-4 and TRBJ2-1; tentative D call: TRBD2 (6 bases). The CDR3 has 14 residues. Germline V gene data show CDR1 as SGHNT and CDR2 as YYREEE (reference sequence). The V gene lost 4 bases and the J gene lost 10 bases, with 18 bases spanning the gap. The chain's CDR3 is CASSRDLASSEQFF. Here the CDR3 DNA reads TGTGCCAGCAGCAGGGACCTAGCGTCTTCGGAGCAGTTCTTC.

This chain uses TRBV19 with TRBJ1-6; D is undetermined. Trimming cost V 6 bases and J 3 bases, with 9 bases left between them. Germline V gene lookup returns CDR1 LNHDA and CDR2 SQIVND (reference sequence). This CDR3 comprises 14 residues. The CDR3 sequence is CASSGWRYNSPLHF. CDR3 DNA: TGTGCCAGTAGCGGGTGGCGCTATAATTCACCCCTCCACTTT.

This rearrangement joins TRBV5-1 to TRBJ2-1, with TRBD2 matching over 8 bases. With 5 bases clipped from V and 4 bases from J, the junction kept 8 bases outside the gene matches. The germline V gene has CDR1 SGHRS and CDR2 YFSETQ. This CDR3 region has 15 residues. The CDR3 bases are TGCGCCAGCAGTCTTAATAGCGGGACTTACAATGAGCAGTTCTTC. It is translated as CASSLNSGTYNEQFF.

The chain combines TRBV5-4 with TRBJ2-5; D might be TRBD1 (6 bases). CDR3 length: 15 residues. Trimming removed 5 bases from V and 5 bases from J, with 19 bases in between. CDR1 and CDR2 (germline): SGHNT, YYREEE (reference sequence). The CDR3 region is CASSYDPGASETQYF. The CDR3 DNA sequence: TGTGCCAGCAGTTATGATCCAGGGGCAAGTGAGACCCAGTACTTC.

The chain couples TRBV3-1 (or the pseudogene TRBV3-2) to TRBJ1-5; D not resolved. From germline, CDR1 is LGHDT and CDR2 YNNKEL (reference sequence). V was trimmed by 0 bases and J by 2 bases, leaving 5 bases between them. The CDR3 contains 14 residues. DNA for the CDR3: TGTGCCAGCAGCCAAGACTCGGGCAATCAGCCCCAGCATTTT. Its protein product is CASSQDSGNQPQHF.

The CDR3 reads CASSTTGHPNTEAFF. In DNA form, the CDR3 reads TGTGCCAGCAGCACAACGGGACATCCGAACACTGAAGCTTTCTTT. The rearrangement links TRBV9 to TRBJ1-1, with a weak D call TRBD1 (6 bases). This CDR3 has 15 amino acids. The V end lost 4 bases, the J end lost 1 base, and 14 bases lay between the germline ends. The germline V gene encodes CDR1 SGDLS and CDR2 YYNGEE.

The CDR3 is CASSISGTPATDTQYF. The DNA of the CDR3 is TGTGCCAGTAGTATAAGCGGTACACCCGCCACAGATACGCAGTATTTT. V and J are TRBV19 and TRBJ2-3; weak D call: TRBD2 (5 bases). The CDR3 runs 16 residues. Between the trimmed V and J ends, which lost 2 bases and 2 bases, there was a span of 14 bases. Germline values: CDR1 LNHDA, CDR2 SQIVND (reference sequence).

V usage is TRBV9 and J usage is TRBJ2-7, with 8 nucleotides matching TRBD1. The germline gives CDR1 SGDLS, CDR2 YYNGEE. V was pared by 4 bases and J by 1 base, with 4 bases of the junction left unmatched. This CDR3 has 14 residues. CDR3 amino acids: CASSPDRGSYEQYF. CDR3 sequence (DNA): TGTGCCAGCAGCCCCGACAGGGGATCCTACGAGCAGTACTTC.

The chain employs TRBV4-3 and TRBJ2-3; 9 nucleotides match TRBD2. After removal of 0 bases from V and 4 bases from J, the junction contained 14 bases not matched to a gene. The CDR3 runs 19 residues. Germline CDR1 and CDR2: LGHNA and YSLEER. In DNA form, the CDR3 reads TGCGCCAGCAGCCAAGATCTCGTCCTGAGCGGGAGGAGGGCAGATACGCAGTATTTT. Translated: CASSQDLVLSGRRADTQYF.

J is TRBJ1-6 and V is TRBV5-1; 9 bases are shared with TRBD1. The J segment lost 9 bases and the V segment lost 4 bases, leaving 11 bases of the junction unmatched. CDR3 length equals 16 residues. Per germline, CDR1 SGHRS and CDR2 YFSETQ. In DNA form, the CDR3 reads TGCGCCAGCAGCGCCCCGGACAGGGGAAGTACTTCACCCCTCCACTTT. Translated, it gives CASSAPDRGSTSPLHF.

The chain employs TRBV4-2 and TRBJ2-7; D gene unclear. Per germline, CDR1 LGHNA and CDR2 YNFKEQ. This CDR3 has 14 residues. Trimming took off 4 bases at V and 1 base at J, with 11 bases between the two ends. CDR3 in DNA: TGTGCCAGCAGCCGCGGCTCCAATTCCTACGAGCAGTACTTC. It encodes CASSRGSNSYEQYF.

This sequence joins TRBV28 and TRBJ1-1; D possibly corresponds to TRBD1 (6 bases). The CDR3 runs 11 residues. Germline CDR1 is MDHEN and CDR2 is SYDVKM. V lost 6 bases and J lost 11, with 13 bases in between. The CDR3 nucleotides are TGTGCCAGCAGGGTTAAGGGGGAGGCTTTCTTT. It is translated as CASRVKGEAFF.